Listed below are T cell receptor beta chains from one sample, sequenced in a study of shared clonotypes between healthy human individuals. Here immunoSEQ multiplex PCR was the method, and the copy in TCRdb shows in-frame clones only, minus some. The sample records around 2.1 million clones, 93% being singletons. Sequencing was carried out using naive CD8+ T cells from PBMCs. The source is a man younger than 30 in good health. Some clones in this sample may be carry-over from other donors' samples. Both conserved end residues are part of each CDR3. A D gene is named only where the DNA matches it firmly. A clone size is listed for some rows: how often the clone was seen (once, few, many), or a class if it is expanded.

TRBD2	-	TRBV30	TRBJ2-5	15	TGTGCCTGGGAGGGGGGACTAGCGGGATTTGGGACCCAGTACTTC	CAWEGGLAGFGTQYF
-	-	TRBV7-6	TRBJ2-1	13	TGTGCCAGCAGCTTAGAGCAGGGCAATGAGCAGTTCTTC	CASSLEQGNEQFF
-	-	TRBV7-6	TRBJ2-1	16	TGTGCCAGCAGCTTAGCGTTGAGCTACTCCTACAATGAGCAGTTCTTC	CASSLALSYSYNEQFF
TRBD1	-	TRBV11-3	TRBJ2-7	15	TGTGCCAGCAGCCTTAAACCGGGACAGTCCTACGAGCAGTACTTC	CASSLKPGQSYEQYF
-	-	TRBV7-9	TRBJ2-3	15	TGTGCCAGCAGCAATCGGGAGTCCCCGGCAGATACGCAGTATTTT	CASSNRESPADTQYF
-	-	TRBV11-2	TRBJ2-1	11	TGTGCCAGCAGCTTAGGCTTCGAGCAGTTCTTC	CASSLGFEQFF
TRBD2	-	TRBV6-6	TRBJ2-1	16	TGTGCCAGCAGTTACTTATTTGGGACTAGACTGAATGAGCAGTTCTTC	CASSYLFGTRLNEQFF
-	-	TRBV9	TRBJ2-1	11	TGTGCCAGCAGCGCTAGCGACGCGCAGTTCTTC	CASSASDAQFF
-	-	TRBV4-1	TRBJ2-1	19	TGCGCCAGCAGCCAAGATAAGTTGGCCATCCTGAGCTCCTACAATGAGCAGTTCTTC	CASSQDKLAILSSYNEQFF
-	few	TRBV6-6	TRBJ1-1	11	TGTGCCAGTGGACAGAACACTGAAGCTTTCTTT	CASGQNTEAFF
-	once	TRBV11-3	TRBJ1-3	14	TGTGCCAGCAGCTTAGCAGGGGCTGGAAACACCATATATTTT	CASSLAGAGNTIYF
TRBD1	-	TRBV28	TRBJ1-2	14	TGTGCCAGCACCGCGACAGGGCCTAACTATGGCTACACCTTC	CASTATGPNYGYTF
TRBD1	-	TRBV27	TRBJ2-1	15	TGTGCCAGCAGTTCAGACAGGGGGAATAGGAATGAGCAGTTCTTC	CASSSDRGNRNEQFF
-	-	TRBV7-2	TRBJ2-1	17	TGTGCCAGCAGCTTAGGGAGGGGGCAGACCTCCTACAATGAGCAGTTCTTC	CASSLGRGQTSYNEQFF
TRBD2	-	TRBV7-8	TRBJ2-7	15	TGTGCCAGCAGCCGACTAGCGGCGAAGACCTACGAGCAGTACTTC	CASSRLAAKTYEQYF
-	few	TRBV5-6	TRBJ1-2	12	TGTGCCAGCAGCTTGGGTAACTATGGCTACACCTTC	CASSLGNYGYTF
TRBD2	-	TRBV19	TRBJ2-3	16	TGTGCCAGTACCCCCTGGGGAGCGGGAGGGCCAGATACGCAGTATTTT	CASTPWGAGGPDTQYF
-	-	TRBV6-6	TRBJ2-3	12	TGTGCCAGCAGTTATGTGGCAGATACGCAGTATTTT	CASSYVADTQYF
TRBD1	-	TRBV4-3	TRBJ2-2	14	TGCGCCAGCAGAGGACAGGGGTACGCCGGGGAGCTGTTTTTT	CASRGQGYAGELFF
-	-	TRBV19	TRBJ1-2	15	TGTGCCAGTAGTACCCAGGCGGAAATGGCCTATGGCTACACCTTC	CASSTQAEMAYGYTF
-	-	TRBV11-1	TRBJ2-1	15	TGTGCCAGCAGCTTGTTGACAGGGAGGCGGAATGAGCAGTTCTTC	CASSLLTGRRNEQFF
TRBD2	-	TRBV7-2	TRBJ2-7	15	TGTGCCAGCAGCCCCAGGACCGGGACTAGCGCCGAGCAGTACTTC	CASSPRTGTSAEQYF
TRBD2	-	TRBV4-3	TRBJ2-1	14	TGCGCCAGCAGTGGTGGGATAGCGGGGGGCGAGCAGTTCTTC	CASSGGIAGGEQFF
-	-	TRBV27	TRBJ2-1	13	TGTGCCAGCAGCTCGAGCTCCTACAATGAGCAGTTCTTC	CASSSSSYNEQFF
-	-	TRBV6-5	TRBJ1-1	16	TGTGCCAGCAGTTACGTCGCCAGGCCGTTGAGCACTGAAGCTTTCTTT	CASSYVARPLSTEAFF
-	-	TRBV9	TRBJ1-2	14	TGTGCCAGCAGCGAGGGACGGAGCTACTATGGCTACACCTTC	CASSEGRSYYGYTF
TRBD1	-	TRBV7-2	TRBJ1-1	15	TGTGCCAGCAGCCCCCGACAGGGGATGAACACTGAAGCTTTCTTT	CASSPRQGMNTEAFF
-	-	TRBV19	TRBJ2-7	15	TGTGCCAGTAGTATTGGAGGGGCTGTGAAAGACGAGCAGTACTTC	CASSIGGAVKDEQYF
-	few	TRBV10-1	TRBJ2-7	11	TGCGCCAGCAGTGAGGGCTACGAGCAGTACTTC	CASSEGYEQYF
-	-	TRBV27	TRBJ2-5	16	TGTGCCAGCAGTTCCTCCATCGGGCGTCGGCGGGAGACCCAGTACTTC	CASSSSIGRRRETQYF
TRBD2	-	TRBV4-3	TRBJ2-7	15	TGCGCCAGCAGCCAAGTAGCGGGAGACCCCTACGAGCAGTACTTC	CASSQVAGDPYEQYF
-	once	TRBV2	TRBJ2-2	15	TGTGCCAGCATGCTCCCTCGGGCAGGCACCGGGGAGCTGTTTTTT	CASMLPRAGTGELFF
-	-	TRBV9	TRBJ2-7	14	TGTGCCAGCAGCGAGAGCGACAGTCCCTACGAGCAGTACTTC	CASSESDSPYEQYF
TRBD1	-	TRBV7-3	TRBJ2-1	15	TGTGCCAGCAGCTTATCAGGACAGGGGAGGAATGAGCAGTTCTTC	CASSLSGQGRNEQFF
TRBD1	-	TRBV13	TRBJ1-5	14	TGTGCCAGCAGCCGCCGGGACAGTAATCAGCCCCAGCATTTT	CASSRRDSNQPQHF
-	-	TRBV28	TRBJ2-2	19	TGTGCCAGCAGTTTATTTTTAATGAGGGCGGACAGACGCACCGGGGAGCTGTTTTTT	CASSLFLMRADRRTGELFF
-	-	TRBV7-9	TRBJ2-2	16	TGTGCCAGCAGCTCCAGGCGTCGAACTGAGACCGGGGAGCTGTTTTTT	CASSSRRRTETGELFF
-	-	TRBV7-3	TRBJ1-1	14	TGTGCCAGCAGCTTAAGATCGGGTGGGGTTGAAGCTTTCTTT	CASSLRSGGVEAFF
-	-	TRBV4-1	TRBJ1-1	15	TGCGCCAGCATCCACGTCGGGGGGCTGTGGACTGAAGCTTTCTTT	CASIHVGGLWTEAFF
-	-	TRBV7-6	TRBJ2-5	17	TGTGCCAGCAGCTTAGGGATTGGGGTCTCACACCAAGAGACCCAGTACTTC	CASSLGIGVSHQETQYF